This T cell receptor (beta chain) was recovered during a study of CD8 T cells in ankylosing spondylitis. The study's findings and limits: Disease-associated clones were reportedly significantly overrepresented in matched ankylosing spondylitis synovial fluid.

A quantitative 5'-RACE method, one with molecular barcodes, was used to make TCR beta libraries. Each CDR3 protein is one row after TCRdb ran MiXCR on the 5' RACE reads. The sample has about 300,000 distinct CDR3 sequences, under 25% seen once. This CDR3 is built from 13 residues. Per germline, CDR1 SQVTM and CDR2 ANQGSEA. V was trimmed by 4 bases and J by 4 bases, leaving 10 bases between them. For this clonotype: Its antigen remains unidentified.

The chain carries TRBV29-1 and TRBJ2-2; no clear D gene. Sequencing was carried out using blood, either unsorted or a sorted T cell fraction (not recorded which). This TCR was recovered from a female donor with ankylosing spondylitis or in good health (not recorded which). CDR3: CSVGLAATGELFF. The CDR3, as DNA: TGCAGCGTTGGACTGGCCGCCACCGGGGAGCTGTTTTTT.